The clone carrying this TCR beta chain was counted ten times or more. Its antigen is still unknown. CDR1 is SGHRS, CDR2 YFSETQ, per germline. The CDR3 runs 14 residues. V gave up 4 bases and J gave up 1 base; unmatched junction bases: 4. The entry originates in a study of regulatory T cells in long-lasting Graves disease. Time point denoted: persistent/refractory GD, antithyroid drugs over 5 years with positive TRAb. Following extraction of RNA from PBMCs, that RNA was used to make the TCR library. Doctors identified Graves' disease using the American Thyroid Association guidelines. Tubes containing EDTA received roughly 9 milliliters of drawn peripheral blood. According to the study, TCR beta libraries were built with iRepertoire HTBI primers and CDR3-region Arm-PCR. Each CDR3 protein is one row after TCRdb ran MiXCR on the multiplex PCR reads. This table holds some 330,000 distinct CDR3 sequences, 20% to 25% found once.

Whole-study results and caveats: Patients whose Graves' disease persisted exhibited lower TCR diversity than those newly diagnosed. Persistent disease favored TRBV28, TRBJ1-2 and TRBJ2-5.

This sequence joins TRBV5-1 and TRBJ1-1; 7 bases match TRBD1. This specimen was peripheral blood mononuclear cells (PBMCs), taken when the disease was refractory, from a patient treated with antithyroid drugs. This sequence originates from a woman between 35 and 50 years old with Graves disease. The CDR3 DNA is TGCGCCAGCAGCAGGGGGACAGAGAACACTGAAGCTTTCTTT. It yields the protein CASSRGTENTEAFF.